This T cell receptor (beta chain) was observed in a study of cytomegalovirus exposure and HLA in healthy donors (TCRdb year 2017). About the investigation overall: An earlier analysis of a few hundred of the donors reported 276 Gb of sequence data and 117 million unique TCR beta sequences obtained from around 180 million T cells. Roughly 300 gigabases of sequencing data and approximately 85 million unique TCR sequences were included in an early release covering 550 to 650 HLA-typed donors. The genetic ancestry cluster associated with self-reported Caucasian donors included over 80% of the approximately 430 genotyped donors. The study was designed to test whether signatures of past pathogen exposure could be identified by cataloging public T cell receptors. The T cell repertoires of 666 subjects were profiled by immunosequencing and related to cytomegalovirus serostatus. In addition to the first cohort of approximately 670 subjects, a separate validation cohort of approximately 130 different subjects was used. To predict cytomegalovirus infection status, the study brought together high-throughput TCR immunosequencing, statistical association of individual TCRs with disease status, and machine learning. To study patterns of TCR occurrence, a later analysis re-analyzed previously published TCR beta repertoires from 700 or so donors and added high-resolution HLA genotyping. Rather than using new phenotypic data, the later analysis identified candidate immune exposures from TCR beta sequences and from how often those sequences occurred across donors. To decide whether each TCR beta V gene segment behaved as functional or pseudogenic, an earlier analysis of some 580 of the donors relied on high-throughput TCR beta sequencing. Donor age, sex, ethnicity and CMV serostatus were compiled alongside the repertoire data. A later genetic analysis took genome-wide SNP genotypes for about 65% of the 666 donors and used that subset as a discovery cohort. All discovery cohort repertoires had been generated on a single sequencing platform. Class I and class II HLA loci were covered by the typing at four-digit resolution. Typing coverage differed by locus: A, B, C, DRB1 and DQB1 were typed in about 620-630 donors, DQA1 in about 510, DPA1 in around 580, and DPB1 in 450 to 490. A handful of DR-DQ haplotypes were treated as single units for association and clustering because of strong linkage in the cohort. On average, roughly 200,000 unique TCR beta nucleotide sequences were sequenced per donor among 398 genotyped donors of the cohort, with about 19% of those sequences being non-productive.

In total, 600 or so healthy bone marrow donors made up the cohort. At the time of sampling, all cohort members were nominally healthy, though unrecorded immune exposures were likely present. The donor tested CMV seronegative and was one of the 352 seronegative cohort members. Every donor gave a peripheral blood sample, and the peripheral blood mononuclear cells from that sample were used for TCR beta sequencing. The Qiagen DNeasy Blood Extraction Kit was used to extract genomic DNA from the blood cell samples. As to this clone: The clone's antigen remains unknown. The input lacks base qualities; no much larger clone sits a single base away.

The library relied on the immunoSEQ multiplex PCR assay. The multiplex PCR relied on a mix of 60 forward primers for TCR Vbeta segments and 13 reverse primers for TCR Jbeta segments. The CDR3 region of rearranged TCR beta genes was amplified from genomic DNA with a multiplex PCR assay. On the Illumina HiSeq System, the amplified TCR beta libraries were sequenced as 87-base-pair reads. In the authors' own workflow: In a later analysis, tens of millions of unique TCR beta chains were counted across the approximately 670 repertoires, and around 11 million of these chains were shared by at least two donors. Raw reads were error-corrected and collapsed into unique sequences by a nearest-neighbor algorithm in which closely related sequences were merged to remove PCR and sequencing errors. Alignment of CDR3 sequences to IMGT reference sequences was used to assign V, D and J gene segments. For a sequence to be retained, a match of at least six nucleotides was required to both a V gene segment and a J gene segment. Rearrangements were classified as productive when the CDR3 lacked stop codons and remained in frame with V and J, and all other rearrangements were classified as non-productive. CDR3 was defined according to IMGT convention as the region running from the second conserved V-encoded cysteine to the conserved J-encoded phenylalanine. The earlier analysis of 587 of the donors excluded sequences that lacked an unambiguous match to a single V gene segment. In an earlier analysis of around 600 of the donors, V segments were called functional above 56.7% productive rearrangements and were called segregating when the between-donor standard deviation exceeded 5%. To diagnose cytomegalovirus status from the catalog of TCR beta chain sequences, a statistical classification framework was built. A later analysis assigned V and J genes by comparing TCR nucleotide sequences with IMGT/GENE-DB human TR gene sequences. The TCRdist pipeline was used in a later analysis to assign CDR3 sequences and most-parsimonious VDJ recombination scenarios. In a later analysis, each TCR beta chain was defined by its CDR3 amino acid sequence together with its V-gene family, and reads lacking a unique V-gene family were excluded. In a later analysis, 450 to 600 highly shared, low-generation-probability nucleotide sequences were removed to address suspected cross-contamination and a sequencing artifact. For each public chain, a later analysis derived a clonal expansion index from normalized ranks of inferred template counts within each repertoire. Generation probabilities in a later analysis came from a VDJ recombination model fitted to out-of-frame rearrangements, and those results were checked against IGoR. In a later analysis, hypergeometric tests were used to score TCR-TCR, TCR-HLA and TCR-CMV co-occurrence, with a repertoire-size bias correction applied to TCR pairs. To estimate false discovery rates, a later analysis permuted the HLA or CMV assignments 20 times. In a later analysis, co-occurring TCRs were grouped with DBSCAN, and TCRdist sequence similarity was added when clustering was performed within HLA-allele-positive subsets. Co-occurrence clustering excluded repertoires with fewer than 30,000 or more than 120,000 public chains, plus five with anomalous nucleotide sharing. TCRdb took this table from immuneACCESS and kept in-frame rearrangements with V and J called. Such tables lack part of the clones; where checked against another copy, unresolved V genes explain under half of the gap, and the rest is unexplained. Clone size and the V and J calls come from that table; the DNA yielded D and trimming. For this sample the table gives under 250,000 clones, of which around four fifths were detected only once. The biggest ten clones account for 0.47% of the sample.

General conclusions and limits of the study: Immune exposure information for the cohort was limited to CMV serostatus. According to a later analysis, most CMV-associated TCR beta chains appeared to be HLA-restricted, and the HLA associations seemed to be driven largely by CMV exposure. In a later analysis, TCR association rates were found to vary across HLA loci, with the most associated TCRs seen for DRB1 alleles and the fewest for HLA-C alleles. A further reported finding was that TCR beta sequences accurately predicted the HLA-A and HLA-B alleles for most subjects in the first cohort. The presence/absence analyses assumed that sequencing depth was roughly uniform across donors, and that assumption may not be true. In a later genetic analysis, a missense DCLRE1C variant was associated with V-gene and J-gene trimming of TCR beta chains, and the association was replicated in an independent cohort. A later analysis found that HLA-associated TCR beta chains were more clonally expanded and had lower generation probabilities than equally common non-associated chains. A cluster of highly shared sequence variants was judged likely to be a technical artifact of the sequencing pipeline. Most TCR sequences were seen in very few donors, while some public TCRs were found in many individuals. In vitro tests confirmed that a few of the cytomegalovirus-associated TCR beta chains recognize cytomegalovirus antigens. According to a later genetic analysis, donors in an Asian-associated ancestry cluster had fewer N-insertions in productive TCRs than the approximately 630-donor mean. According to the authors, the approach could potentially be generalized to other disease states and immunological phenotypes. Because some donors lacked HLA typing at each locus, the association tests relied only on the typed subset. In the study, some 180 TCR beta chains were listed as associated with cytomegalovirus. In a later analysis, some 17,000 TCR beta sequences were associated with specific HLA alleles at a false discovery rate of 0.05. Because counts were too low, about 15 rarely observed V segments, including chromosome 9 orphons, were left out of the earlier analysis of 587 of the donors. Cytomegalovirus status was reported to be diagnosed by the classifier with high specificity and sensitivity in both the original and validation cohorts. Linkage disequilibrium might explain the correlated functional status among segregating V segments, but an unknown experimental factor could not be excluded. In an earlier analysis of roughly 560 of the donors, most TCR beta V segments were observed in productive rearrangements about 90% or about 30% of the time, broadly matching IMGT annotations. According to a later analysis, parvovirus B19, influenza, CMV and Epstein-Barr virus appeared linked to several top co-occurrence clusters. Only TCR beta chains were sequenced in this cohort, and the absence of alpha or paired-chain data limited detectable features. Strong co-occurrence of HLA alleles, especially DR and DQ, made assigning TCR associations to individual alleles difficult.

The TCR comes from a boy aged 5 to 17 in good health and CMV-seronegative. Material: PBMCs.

The sequenced DNA is TGTGCCAGCAGCTTAGGAGTGTGGGCTGGCGAGCAGTACTTC. This yields the protein CASSLGVWAGEQYF. The rearrangement joined TRBV11-3 to TRBJ2-7, with the D gene too uncertain to name. CDR1 and CDR2, looked up from the germline V gene, are SGHNT and YENEEA. Spanning cysteine to phenylalanine, the CDR3 consists of 14 amino acids. Only the CDR3 DNA is retained, 42 bases long and in frame from the first base. A distance of 13 bases separates the germline ends of V and J, which lose 1 base and 6 bases respectively.